This T cell receptor (beta chain) was identified during a study of cytomegalovirus exposure and HLA in healthy donors. On the study more broadly: Findings of an earlier analysis included about 100 million unique TCR beta sequences from 170 million or so T cells. As released early, the data held some 80 million unique TCRs from HLA-typed donors. Overall study results and limits: The records held CMV serostatus as the only immune exposure information.

Points on this clone: No antigen is known for it.

In the PCR, 60 Vbeta and 13 Jbeta primers were used. The authors' processing: Around 76 million unique TCR beta chains, about 12 million shared, were counted in a later analysis. This table comes from immunoSEQ multiplex PCR, and its TCRdb copy is limited to in-frame clones, with some not included. That table furnishes V, J and clone size, whereas the DNA furnished D and trimming. The data hold about 140,000 clones, with 73% observed a single time. V was trimmed by 0 bases and J by 7 bases, leaving 17 bases between them. The germline gives CDR1 SGHDT, CDR2 YYEEEE. This CDR3 has 16 amino acids. The source is a human donor in good health. V gene TRBV5-6 combines with J gene TRBJ1-5; D is uncertain. What was sequenced was PBMCs. CDR3 amino acids: CASSLAGADTRQPQHF. In DNA form, the CDR3 reads TGTGCCAGCAGCTTGGCCGGCGCGGATACTCGCCAGCCCCAGCATTTT.